By sample fraction, the clone carrying this TCR beta chain is medium-sized. What it binds is unknown. These data come from a study of vaccination and CD4 T cells after COVID-19. On the study more broadly: Researchers treated cells with overlapping spike peptides taken from SARS-CoV-2, HCoV-NL63, HCoV-OC43 and HCoV-229E.

Oncomine TCR Beta short-read sequencing was applied to DNA from cultured CD4+ T cells. Via MiXCR, TCRdb re-called the PCR reads, giving one row per CDR3 protein. The table records about 15,000 distinct CDR3 sequences, approximately 40% of them present only once. Regarding the study as a whole: The appearance of a median approximately 84% of reactive clones in convalescent patients occurred only post-vaccination.

Regarding treatment: 10-day PBMC culture with coronavirus spike peptide pools or control peptides (ViraFEST assay). V was shortened by 3 bases and J by 5 bases, with 4 bases between the two germline ends. Germline lookup yields CDR1 MDHEN and CDR2 SYDVKM. This CDR3 is built from 11 residues. The chain combines TRBV28 with TRBJ2-5, with unresolved D. This sequence was found in a human donor who had recovered from COVID-19. The sequencing here drew on CD4+ T cells from blood, cultured in vitro, taken before SARS-CoV-2 vaccination. CDR3 sequence reads: CASSFLETQYF. Written as DNA, the CDR3 is TGTGCCAGCAGTTTTCTCGAGACCCAGTACTTC.